One and the same sample provided the 32 T cell receptor beta chains below, sequenced in a study of shared T cell receptors in the human thymus. TCRdb keeps only in-frame clones here, not all; method: immunoSEQ multiplex PCR. Of over 450,000 clones in the sample, approximately 80% are singletons; the top ten hold about 0.013%. In addition, the sample was reused for a study of human thymus T cells.

Sample: thymocytes. The receptors were gathered from a boy in the first two years of life with a congenital heart defect.

In this sample, this clone turned up once. J is TRBJ2-5 and V is TRBV6-5; D remains ambiguous. The CDR3 has 13 amino acids. CDR1 MNHEY and CDR2 SVGAGI come from the germline V gene. V lost 3 bases and J 1 base, leaving 6 bases between the germline ends. CDR3 region: CASSYLFQETQYF. In nucleotides, the CDR3 is TGTGCCAGCAGTTATTTATTCCAAGAGACCCAGTACTTC.

The chain couples TRBV19 to TRBJ1-2; TRBD1 matches at 7 bases. The V gene's germline CDR1 is LNHDA and CDR2 SQIVND (reference sequence). Trimming took 6 bases from V and 6 from J; bases not matched to a gene: 10. The CDR3 length is 14 residues. CDR3 loop: CASSLGGTADGYTF. CDR3 sequence (DNA): TGTGCCAGTAGCCTGGGCGGGACAGCGGATGGCTACACCTTC.

V gene TRBV6-5 combines with J gene TRBJ2-6; no clear D gene. There are 13 residues in the CDR3. Trimming left V 4 bases short and J 5 bases short, with 6 bases between. Germline CDR1 and CDR2: MNHEY and SVGAGI. DNA for the CDR3: TGTGCCAGCAGTTTGGCTCGGGCCAACGTCCTGACTTTC. Protein: CASSLARANVLTF.

V gene TRBV5-1 combines with J gene TRBJ2-1; possible D gene TRBD1, 5 bases. Trimming took 4 bases from V and 3 from J, leaving 17 bases between them. The CDR3 spans 16 residues. Germline V CDR1 and CDR2: SGHRS, YFSETQ. The CDR3 loop is CASSPLPGKDYNEQFF. In nucleotides, the CDR3 is TGCGCCAGCAGCCCCCTCCCAGGGAAGGACTACAATGAGCAGTTCTTC.

The chain couples TRBV10-2 to TRBJ2-1; maybe TRBD2 (5 bases). This CDR3 region has 15 residues. Deletions cut 2 bases from V and 3 bases from J, with 11 bases between. Germline values: CDR1 WSHSY, CDR2 SAAADI. This CDR3 is CASSETRRGYNEQFF. The CDR3 nucleotides read TGCGCCAGCAGTGAGACTAGACGGGGCTACAATGAGCAGTTCTTC.

J is TRBJ2-7 and V is TRBV7-2; tentatively, D is TRBD1 (5 bases). Trimming removed 4 bases from V and 2 bases from J, with 9 bases in between. Germline V gives CDR1 SGHTA, CDR2 FQGNSA. The CDR3 contains 13 residues. Here the CDR3 reads CASSSKQAYEQYF. The CDR3 coding sequence is TGTGCCAGCAGCTCAAAACAGGCCTACGAGCAGTACTTC. Drawing the rest from reference TRBV7-2 and TRBJ2-7, the complete variable domain is GAGVSQSPSNKVTEKGKDVELRCDPISGHTALYWYRQSLGQGLEFLIYFQGNSAPDKSGLPSDRFSAERTGGSVSTLTIQRTQQEDSAVYLCASSSKQAYEQYFGPGTRLTVT.

The gene calls are TRBV30 and TRBJ2-7, with D maybe TRBD1 (6 bases). V lost 2 bases and J lost 2, with 10 bases in between. Per the germline V gene, CDR1 is GTSNPN and CDR2 is SVGIG (reference sequence). The CDR3 covers 13 residues. This CDR3 is CAWSRRQAYEQYF. The CDR3 DNA follows: TGTGCCTGGAGTCGACGACAGGCCTACGAGCAGTACTTC.

The CDR3 DNA reads as TGCGCCAGCGGGACTAGCGGGAGCACGGAGACCCAGTACTTC. Translating it yields CASGTSGSTETQYF. This chain links TRBV10-2 with TRBJ2-5; TRBD2 matches 14 bases. The CDR3 covers 14 residues. V was clipped by 8 bases and J by 5 bases; unmatched bases: 4. The germline V gene has CDR1 WSHSY and CDR2 SAAADI.

The gene calls are TRBV7-8 and TRBJ2-3; 7 bases are shared with TRBD1. The CDR3 is made up of 16 amino acids. Per the germline V gene, CDR1 is SGHVS and CDR2 is FQNEAQ. After removal of 2 bases from V and 0 bases from J, the junction contained 5 bases not matched to a gene. The CDR3 protein is CASSLYRGPSTDTQYF. CDR3 nucleotides: TGTGCCAGCAGCTTATACAGGGGACCTAGCACAGATACGCAGTATTTT.

A few counts support this clone. The genes are TRBV6-4 and TRBJ1-2; no definite D call. The CDR3 length is 13 residues. From germline, CDR1 is MRHNA and CDR2 SNTAGT. The V end lost 2 bases, the J end lost 4 bases, and 8 bases lay between the germline ends. CDR3 region: CASSDEYGYGYTF. The CDR3 DNA sequence: TGTGCCAGCAGTGACGAGTACGGCTATGGCTACACCTTC.

This chain connects TRBV11-3 to TRBJ1-1; the D is unclear. The germline V gene has CDR1 SGHNT and CDR2 YENEEA. The CDR3 sequence is 13 residues long. V shed 1 base and J shed 10 bases, with 13 bases lying between them. Here the CDR3 DNA reads TGTGCCAGCAGCTTAGGTTCCGGAGGGCCAGCTTTCTTT. Encoded protein: CASSLGSGGPAFF.

The chain uses TRBV29-1 and TRBJ2-3; 10 nucleotides match TRBD1. The CDR3 spans 14 residues. Trimming removed 7 bases from V and 6 bases from J; junction bases left unmatched: 10. CDR1 and CDR2 from the germline V gene are SQVTM and ANQGSEA. The CDR3 nucleotides read TGCAGCGCGAGACAGGGGGCTGTGACGGATACGCAGTATTTT. Its protein product is CSARQGAVTDTQYF.

This chain uses TRBV5-6 with TRBJ2-7; TRBD1 agrees at 8 bases. Germline V gene sequence: CDR1 SGHDT, CDR2 YYEEEE. This CDR3 has 14 residues. The J segment lost 4 bases and the V segment lost 0 bases, leaving 3 bases of the junction unmatched. CDR3 bases: TGTGCCAGCAGCTTGGGACAGGGGAATTACGAGCAGTACTTC. Translation gives CASSLGQGNYEQYF.

Here the CDR3 reads CASSFGGRGRGTEAFF. CDR3 coding DNA: TGTGCCAGCAGCTTCGGGGGGAGAGGGAGAGGCACTGAAGCTTTCTTT. The chain uses TRBV11-1 and TRBJ1-1; TRBD1 might be the D (5 bases). Trimming took off 3 bases at V and 4 bases at J, with 18 bases between the two ends. The CDR3 is 16 amino acids. Per germline, CDR1 SGHAT and CDR2 FQDESV (reference sequence).

J is TRBJ2-7 and V is TRBV7-9, with 12 bases fitting TRBD2. The V segment lost 1 base and the J segment 6 bases; nucleotides outside the gene matches: 10. This CDR3 is built from 17 residues. Germline lookup yields CDR1 SEHNR and CDR2 FQNEAQ (reference sequence). CDR3 loop: CASSLVGASSGRGEQYF. CDR3 sequence (DNA): TGTGCCAGCAGCTTAGTAGGGGCCTCTAGCGGGAGGGGCGAGCAGTACTTC.

A note on this clone: The sample has other DNA sequences that encode this CDR3 too. The rearrangement joins TRBV7-9 to TRBJ2-7; D remains unclear. CDR3 length: 12 amino acids. The V gene lost 2 bases and the J gene lost 3 bases, with 5 bases spanning the gap. The germline V gene has CDR1 SEHNR and CDR2 FQNEAQ (reference sequence). The CDR3 is CASSLSGYEQYF. In DNA, the CDR3 is TGTGCCAGCAGCTTATCAGGCTACGAGCAGTACTTC. The entire variable domain, with the rest obtained from reference TRBV7-9 and TRBJ2-7, is as follows: DTGVSQNPRHKITKRGQNVTFRCDPISEHNRLYWYRQTLGQGPEFLTYFQNEAQLEKSRLLSDRFSAERPKGSFSTLEIQRTEQGDSAMYLCASSLSGYEQYFGPGTRLTVT.

CDR3: CASSPVAPPDTQYF. The CDR3 DNA sequence: TGTGCCAGCAGCCCAGTTGCCCCTCCCGATACGCAGTATTTT. V usage is TRBV7-6 and J usage is TRBJ2-3; D gene unclear. Deletions cut 5 bases from V and 6 bases from J, with 15 bases between. CDR3 length equals 14 residues. Germline V gene lookup returns CDR1 SGHVS and CDR2 FNYEAQ.

This clone has more than one count but fewer than ten. The V gene is TRBV30, the J gene TRBJ2-5; 10 nucleotides agree with TRBD2. Gene TRBJ2-7 matches the end of the DNA better, so the J call may be wrong. Per germline, CDR1 GTSNPN and CDR2 SVGIG (reference sequence). There are 17 residues in the CDR3. CDR3 bases: TGTGCCTGGAGTCGCCGACCGTCGCTAGCGGGGGCCTACGAGCAGTACTTC. This encodes CAWSRRPSLAGAYEQYF.

This rearrangement joins TRBV7-8 to TRBJ1-1; unclear D gene. Looked up from germline, CDR1 is SGHVS and CDR2 is FQNEAQ. CDR3 length: 17 residues. Trimming left V 1 base short and J 1 base short, with 16 bases between. The CDR3 bases are TGTGCCAGCAGCTTAGAAGACCCGAGGAGGTCGAACACTGAAGCTTTCTTT. It encodes CASSLEDPRRSNTEAFF.

This clone was found once. The chain has TRBV2 and TRBJ1-2, with D possibly being TRBD1 (6 bases). The CDR3 is 13 residues long. Looked up from germline, CDR1 is SNHLY and CDR2 is FYNNEI. Trimming left V 4 bases short and J 9 bases short, with 15 bases between. CDR3 amino acids: CASSVGQPDRYTF. The CDR3 region has the DNA TGTGCCAGCAGTGTAGGACAGCCCGACCGCTACACCTTC.

This chain connects TRBV5-1 to TRBJ2-1; D gene unclear. Deletions cut 6 bases from V and 9 bases from J, with 7 bases between. The CDR3 length is 10 residues. Germline V CDR1 and CDR2: SGHRS, YFSETQ. CDR3 residues: CASMSGEQFF. Here the CDR3 DNA reads TGCGCCAGCATGTCGGGTGAGCAGTTCTTC.

This clone was seen a few times. CDR3 sequence (DNA): TGTGCCAGCAGTTCTCCCCGGACAGGGGACCTCAGGAATGAGCAGTTCTTC. It specifies CASSSPRTGDLRNEQFF. The V call is TRBV28, the J call TRBJ2-1; TRBD1 aligns across 9 bases. Germline CDR1 and CDR2: MDHEN and SYDVKM. J lost 7 bases, V lost 4 bases, and 14 bases had no gene match. The CDR3 totals 17 residues. Filled out from reference TRBV28 and TRBJ2-1, the complete variable domain reads DVKVTQSSRYLVKRTGEKVFLECVQDMDHENMFWYRQDPGLGLRLIYFSYDVKMKEKGDIPEGYSVSREKKERFSLILESASTNQTSMYLCASSSPRTGDLRNEQFFGPGTRLTVL.

This clone was picked up one time. This chain connects TRBV27 to TRBJ1-4; 7 bases align to TRBD1. Germline CDR1 MNHEY, CDR2 SMNVEV (reference sequence). The V and J ends lost 6 bases and 6 bases, in that order; junction bases with no gene match: 7. This CDR3 has 14 residues. CDR3 bases: TGTGCCAGCAGCCCGACAGGGCCTTATGAAAAACTGTTTTTT. This gives the protein CASSPTGPYEKLFF.

The V and J genes are TRBV5-6 and TRBJ2-7; D possibly corresponds to TRBD1 (6 bases). The CDR3 consists of 15 residues. Germline V lookup: CDR1 SGHDT, CDR2 YYEEEE. Trimming took off 4 bases at V and 1 base at J, with 15 bases between the two ends. The CDR3 bases are TGTGCCAGCAGCGGAGGACAGAGCAAGTCCTACGAGCAGTACTTC. This codes for CASSGGQSKSYEQYF.

The CDR3 coding sequence is TGTGCCTGGGCACAGTGGTGCGACACCTTC. Translation gives CAWAQWCDTF. The chain uses TRBV30 and TRBJ1-2; no firm D call. The CDR3 is 10 amino acids. Germline CDR1 reads GTSNPN; CDR2 reads SVGIG (reference sequence). V was shortened by 5 bases and J by 12 bases, with 13 bases between the two germline ends. The entire variable domain, with the rest obtained from reference TRBV30 and TRBJ1-2, is as follows: SQTIHQWPATLVQPVGSPLSLECTVEGTSNPNLYWYRQAAGRGLQLLFYSVGIGQISSEVPQNLSASRPQDRQFILSSKKLLLSDSGFYLCAWAQWCDTFGSGTRLTVV.

This clone is a singleton in its sample. The genes are TRBV6-1 and TRBJ1-6; possible D gene TRBD1, 6 bases. This CDR3 comprises 16 residues. Trimming took off 0 bases at V and 7 bases at J, with 13 bases between the two ends. The germline CDR1 and CDR2 sequences are MNHNS and SASEGT. CDR3 residues: CASSEAATGRNSPLHF. CDR3 sequence (DNA): TGTGCCAGCAGTGAAGCGGCCACAGGGAGAAATTCACCCCTCCACTTT.

CDR3 residues: CASSQNTLCSPRDQPQHF. DNA for the CDR3: TGCGCCAGCAGCCAAAATACCCTTTGCAGTCCGCGGGATCAGCCCCAGCATTTT. The chain carries TRBV4-1 and TRBJ1-5; D is undetermined. The CDR3 is 18 amino acids. Germline V CDR1 and CDR2: MGHRA, YSYEKL. V lost 2 bases, J lost 5 bases, and 22 bases lay in between.

This clone appeared once. V and J are TRBV27 and TRBJ2-1; 8 bases line up with TRBD2. CDR3 length: 15 residues. V dropped 2 bases and J dropped 9; count of bases not matched to a gene: 9. Germline V CDR1 and CDR2: MNHEY, SMNVEV (reference sequence). This chain's CDR3 is CASSLGTGGVGEQFF. For the CDR3, the DNA is TGTGCCAGCAGTTTAGGCACGGGAGGGGTCGGTGAGCAGTTCTTC.

The V and J genes are TRBV27 and TRBJ1-1, with TRBD1 identical over 11 bases. This CDR3 region has 18 residues. The V and J ends lost 5 bases and 1 base, in that order; junction bases with no gene match: 12. Germline V gene lookup returns CDR1 MNHEY and CDR2 SMNVEV (reference sequence). The CDR3, as DNA: TGTGCCAGCAGTCGTGACCCGGGACAGGGGGAACGGAACACTGAAGCTTTCTTT. Residues: CASSRDPGQGERNTEAFF.

This clone was observed a few times. The V and J genes are TRBV4-3 and TRBJ2-5, with D unclear. V lost 0 bases and J lost 4, with 9 bases in between. Germline V gene lookup returns CDR1 LGHNA and CDR2 YSLEER. The CDR3 is 14 residues long. In nucleotides, the CDR3 is TGCGCCAGCAGCCAAGATTCGCAGCGAGAGACCCAGTACTTC. This sequence encodes CASSQDSQRETQYF.

The genes are TRBV15 and TRBJ2-7, with 10 bases fitting TRBD1. The CDR3 spans 12 residues. Germline V gene lookup returns CDR1 LNHNV and CDR2 YYDKDF (reference sequence). V lost 8 bases, J lost 3 bases, and 1 base stayed unmatched. CDR3 DNA: TGTGCCACCCGGGACAGGGGCTACGAGCAGTACTTC. Translated: CATRDRGYEQYF.

The chain employs TRBV2 and TRBJ1-5, with D tentatively TRBD1 (5 bases). Trimming shortened V by 2 bases and J by 9 bases, and 14 bases separated the two germline ends. The CDR3 runs 14 residues. Germline values: CDR1 SNHLY, CDR2 FYNNEI. This CDR3 is CASSESGQGRPQHF. DNA for the CDR3: TGTGCCAGCAGTGAAAGTGGCCAGGGAAGGCCCCAGCATTTT.